This T cell receptor (beta chain) stems from a study of blood T cell repertoires in COVID-19. In the study overall: Nucleic acid was either cDNA or gDNA, and it came from T cells, B-cell-depleted T cells, or PBMCs.

How the authors handled the data: Researchers report that nucleated cell counts were estimated from reference gene primer amplification. Using immunoSEQ multiplex PCR, the repertoire was profiled, and TCRdb retains in-frame clones only, with some absent. D and trimming were read from the DNA, whereas the V and J calls and clone size are those reported in that table. Among more than 350,000 clones listed, 80% to 90% were seen once. Residents of about 25 US areas, aged roughly 18 to 89 years, made up the participants. Cohort placement rested on clinical history that participants reported themselves. The sequenced sample consisted of PBMCs or T cells enriched from blood (not recorded which). The source is a man between 18 and 29 years old who had recovered from COVID-19.

The CDR3 spells CASSIYRDQPQHF. Here the CDR3 DNA reads TGTGCCAGTAGTATTTACAGGGATCAGCCCCAGCATTTT. The genes are TRBV19 and TRBJ1-5, with D maybe TRBD1 (6 bases). Trimming left V 3 bases short and J 5 bases short, with 8 bases between. Germline CDR1 LNHDA, CDR2 SQIVND (reference sequence). The CDR3 extends over 13 amino acids.